Below, 31 T cell receptor beta chains from the same sample are listed, as sequenced in a study of molecular identifiers for immune sequencing clone quantification. Via MiXCR, TCRdb re-called the PCR reads, giving one row per CDR3 protein. This table holds about 320,000 distinct CDR3 sequences, about 22% found once. The sample comprised naive CD8+ T cells from blood, with Jurkat cell RNA spiked in. The subset is: FACS-sorted CD8+CD4-CCR7+CD45RA+ naive T cells. The receptor set was obtained from a human donor in good health. Some libraries in this study had Jurkat cell RNA spiked in.

This clonotype was detected ten times or more. The gene calls are TRBV7-6 and TRBJ1-1; 10 nucleotides match TRBD1. V lost 6 bases, J lost 5 bases, and 3 bases stayed unmatched. The germline CDR1 and CDR2 sequences are SGHVS and FNYEAQ. The CDR3 consists of 13 residues. The CDR3 sequence is CASRSGQGTEAFF. For the CDR3, the DNA is TGTGCCAGCAGATCGGGACAGGGGACTGAAGCTTTCTTT.

This clonotype was observed many times. This chain joins TRBV12-3 or TRBV12-4 and TRBJ1-1, with a weak D call TRBD1 (5 bases). The CDR3 extends over 13 amino acids. V gave up 7 bases and J gave up 0 bases, with 9 bases separating them. CDR3 sequence reads: CASTGGLNTEAFF. The CDR3 nucleotides are TGTGCCAGCACCGGGGGGTTGAACACTGAAGCTTTCTTT.

This clonotype was detected many times. The V gene is TRBV13, the J gene TRBJ2-7; TRBD2 aligns across 12 bases. The trim removed 5 bases at V and 3 bases at J, leaving 5 bases unmatched. Germline V gives CDR1 PRHDT, CDR2 FYEKMQ (reference sequence). The length of the CDR3 is 15 residues. Here the CDR3 DNA reads TGTGCCAGCAGCCCCCCGGGACTAGCGGGCTACGAGCAGTACTTC. Translating it yields CASSPPGLAGYEQYF.

This clonotype occurred a few times. V and J are TRBV7-2 and TRBJ2-5; D possibly corresponds to TRBD2 (6 bases). This CDR3 has 14 amino acids. Germline assignment: CDR1 SGHTA and CDR2 FQGNSA. Trimming shortened V by 0 bases and J by 4 bases, and 9 bases separated the two germline ends. This CDR3 reads CASSLAGGAETQYF. In nucleotides, the CDR3 is TGTGCCAGCAGCTTAGCGGGAGGTGCAGAGACCCAGTACTTC.

This clonotype was seen ten or more times. The chain links TRBV20-1 to TRBJ2-3; TRBD2 might be the D (5 bases). V gave up 6 bases and J gave up 4 bases, with 20 bases separating them. Germline assignment: CDR1 DFQATT and CDR2 SNEGSKA (reference sequence). The CDR3 has 15 residues. The CDR3 region has the DNA TGCAGTGCACAGAGGTACCCTAGCAGATCAGATACGCAGTATTTT. Residues: CSAQRYPSRSDTQYF.

On this clonotype itself: Possible read error: a much larger clone is one base away. This chain uses TRBV5-4 with TRBJ2-5; D remains unclear. The CDR3 length is 14 residues. Germline lookup yields CDR1 SGHNT and CDR2 YYREEE (reference sequence). CDR3 nucleotides: TGTGCCGGCAGCTCCCCGCCCCAAGGGGAGACCCAGTACTTC. It is translated as CAGSSPPQGETQYF.

This clonotype was counted many times. The J gene is TRBJ1-1, the V gene TRBV7-8; D perhaps matches TRBD1 (5 bases). This CDR3 region has 15 residues. The V and J ends lost 2 bases and 3 bases respectively, with 13 bases between them. The germline V gene encodes CDR1 SGHVS and CDR2 FQNEAQ. The CDR3 spells CASSLKSQGHTEAFF. CDR3 coding DNA: TGTGCCAGCAGCTTAAAAAGTCAGGGCCACACTGAAGCTTTCTTT. Variable domain in full (rest from reference TRBV7-8 and TRBJ1-1): GAGVSQSPRYKVAKRGQDVALRCDPISGHVSLFWYQQALGQGPEFLTYFQNEAQLDKSGLPSDRFFAERPEGSVSTLKIQRTQQEDSAVYLCASSLKSQGHTEAFFGQGTRLTVV.

This clonotype was observed a handful of times. V is TRBV3-1 and J is TRBJ2-7; 9 nucleotides line up with TRBD2. This CDR3 region has 16 residues. J was trimmed by 4 bases and V by 0 bases; bases with no gene match: 7. CDR1 and CDR2 from the germline V gene are LGHDT and YNNKEL (reference sequence). Here the CDR3 DNA reads TGTGCCAGCAGCCAAGACGAGGGACTAGCTGTGTACGAGCAGTACTTC. The encoded protein is CASSQDEGLAVYEQYF.

This clonotype has a count of ten or more. This CDR3 is CASSLRDRVHDEQFF. The CDR3 bases are TGTGCCAGCAGTTTGAGGGACAGGGTTCACGATGAGCAGTTCTTC. The V gene is TRBV27, the J gene TRBJ2-1, with 9 nucleotides matching TRBD1. CDR1 MNHEY and CDR2 SMNVEV come from the germline V gene (reference sequence). With V trimmed by 3 bases and J by 8 bases, 8 bases remained unmatched. This CDR3 comprises 15 residues.

This clonotype was detected many times. The chain recombines TRBV4-3 with TRBJ2-2; D is possibly TRBD1 or TRBD2 (5 bases each). The CDR3 is 13 amino acids. The V end lost 3 bases, the J end lost 5 bases, and 7 bases lay between the germline ends. The germline V gene has CDR1 LGHNA and CDR2 YSLEER. CDR3 amino acids: CASSQGRTGELFF. In DNA form, the CDR3 reads TGCGCCAGCAGCCAGGGACGGACCGGGGAGCTGTTTTTT.

This clonotype occurred many times. The chain has TRBV29-1 and TRBJ2-7; 8 bases fit TRBD1. The CDR3 is 12 amino acids. Germline trimming cut 5 bases from V and 3 bases from J; bases unmatched to any gene: 3. Germline V CDR1 and CDR2: SQVTM, ANQGSEA. The CDR3: CSVFDRGYEQYF. The CDR3, as DNA: TGCAGCGTTTTCGACAGGGGCTACGAGCAGTACTTC.

Many counts were recorded for this clonotype. The V gene is TRBV4-3, the J gene TRBJ2-1; a weak D match, TRBD2 (5 bases). V dropped 6 bases and J dropped 2 bases, with 11 bases sitting between them. The CDR3 extends over 14 amino acids. The germline gives CDR1 LGHNA, CDR2 YSLEER. The CDR3 here is CASSPAGTYNEQFF. For the CDR3, the DNA is TGCGCCAGCAGTCCCGCGGGTACCTACAATGAGCAGTTCTTC.

This clonotype has at least ten counts. The chain recombines TRBV5-8 with TRBJ1-1; possibly TRBD1 for D (5 bases). The V end lost 3 bases, the J end lost 1 base, and 10 bases lay between the germline ends. The CDR3 contains 14 residues. In germline, CDR1 is SGHTS, CDR2 YDEGEE. Here the CDR3 reads CASSSHDRNTEAFF. The CDR3 nucleotides read TGTGCCAGCAGCTCCCACGACAGGAACACTGAAGCTTTCTTT. Variable domain in full (rest from reference TRBV5-8 and TRBJ1-1): EAGVTQSPTHLIKTRGQQATLRCSPISGHTSVYWYQQALGLGLQFLLWYDEGEERNRGNFPPRFSGRQFPNYSSELNVNALELEDSALYLCASSSHDRNTEAFFGQGTRLTVV.

This clonotype was counted ten times or more. The V gene is TRBV5-5, the J gene TRBJ1-1; D ambiguous. This CDR3 spans 14 amino acids. Trimming left V 4 bases short and J 5 bases short, with 15 bases between. Germline lookup yields CDR1 SGHKS and CDR2 YYEKEE (reference sequence). The CDR3 reads CASSLNPDLTEAFF. CDR3 bases: TGTGCCAGCAGCCTAAACCCGGACCTGACTGAAGCTTTCTTT.

This clonotype was counted ten times or more. The gene calls are TRBV4-3 and TRBJ1-1, with TRBD1 as a possible D gene (5 bases). CDR1 and CDR2 from the germline V gene are LGHNA and YSLEER. The CDR3 sequence is 16 residues long. Trimming removed 0 bases from V and 0 bases from J, with 11 bases in between. The chain's CDR3 is CASSQDNSGMNTEAFF. In DNA, the CDR3 is TGCGCCAGCAGCCAAGATAATTCAGGGATGAACACTGAAGCTTTCTTT.

Turning to this clonotype: Being one base from a much bigger clone, this may be a read error. The chain is built from TRBV30 and TRBJ2-3, with 9 bases lining up with TRBD1. The germline V gene has CDR1 GTSNPN and CDR2 SVGIG (reference sequence). The CDR3 has 14 amino acids. CDR3 coding DNA: TGTGCCTGGACGGCGGGACAGGGCACAGATGCGCAGTATTTT. Its protein is CAWTAGQGTDAQYF.

This clonotype was counted many times. This chain uses TRBV7-2 with TRBJ1-2; D unresolved. The germline gives CDR1 SGHTA, CDR2 FQGNSA. Deletions cut 5 bases from V and 4 bases from J, with 14 bases between. The CDR3 extends over 14 amino acids. CDR3 residues: CASSPSSVSYGYTF. Written as DNA, the CDR3 is TGTGCCAGCAGCCCGTCATCAGTCAGCTATGGCTACACCTTC.

Ten or more counts support this clonotype. The chain joins TRBV27 to TRBJ2-5, with D possibly being TRBD1 (6 bases). Deletions cut 2 bases from V and 2 bases from J, with 9 bases between. Germline CDR1 MNHEY, CDR2 SMNVEV (reference sequence). This CDR3 has 14 residues. CDR3 sequence reads: CASSLLGGQETQYF. DNA of the CDR3: TGTGCCAGCAGTTTACTAGGGGGTCAAGAGACCCAGTACTTC.

For this clonotype: It may be a read error: a sequence one base away is much more abundant. The V call is TRBV28, the J call TRBJ2-3; D unresolved. Germline V CDR1 and CDR2: MDHEN, SYDVKM. The CDR3 is 11 residues long. DNA of the CDR3: TGTGCCAGCGGTTTGTCAGATACGCGGTATTTT. It codes for CASGLSDTRYF.

This clonotype showed up many times. This chain's CDR3 is CASSPLLLIPQSTDTQYF. The CDR3 DNA sequence: TGTGCCAGCAGTCCCCTATTACTTATTCCCCAGAGCACAGATACGCAGTATTTT. The chain couples TRBV27 to TRBJ2-3, with unresolved D. V was shortened by 5 bases and J by 0 bases, with 21 bases between the two germline ends. The CDR3 length is 18 residues. Germline V gene lookup returns CDR1 MNHEY and CDR2 SMNVEV (reference sequence).

On this clonotype itself: A much larger clone differs by one base, so this may be a read error. The chain joins TRBV5-4 to TRBJ2-1, with 8 bases matching TRBD2. Germline V lookup: CDR1 SGHNT, CDR2 YYREEE (reference sequence). The V and J ends lost 0 bases and 12 bases, in that order; junction bases with no gene match: 11. The CDR3 contains 15 residues. Here the CDR3 reads CASSLVAGGVGGQFF. CDR3 sequence (DNA): TGTGCCAGCAGCTTGGTGGCGGGGGGAGTCGGTGGGCAGTTCTTC.

The chain combines TRBV9 with TRBJ1-4, with D tentatively TRBD1 (5 bases). The germline gives CDR1 SGDLS, CDR2 YYNGEE. V lost 8 bases and J 3 bases, leaving 14 bases between the germline ends. The CDR3 has 14 amino acids. Here the CDR3 DNA reads TGTGCCAGTCCGCGGGGGAAGCCTAATGAAAAACTGTTTTTT. Translating gives CASPRGKPNEKLFF.

This clonotype was counted many times. This chain links TRBV20-1 with TRBJ2-4; TRBD1 might be the D (5 bases). V lost 3 bases and J lost 0, with 9 bases in between. This CDR3 has 14 amino acids. Germline-derived CDR1 and CDR2 are DFQATT and SNEGSKA (reference sequence). The CDR3 nucleotides read TGCAGTGCTAGTGCAGGGATAGCCAAAAACATTCAGTACTTC. Encoded protein: CSASAGIAKNIQYF.

This chain joins TRBV4-1 and TRBJ2-1, with 7 bases lining up with TRBD2. V was clipped by 1 base and J by 3 bases; unmatched bases: 3. The germline V gene has CDR1 MGHRA and CDR2 YSYEKL. The CDR3 runs to 15 residues. The CDR3 sequence: CASSQAERGYNEQFF. For the CDR3, the DNA is TGCGCCAGCAGCCAAGCGGAGCGGGGCTACAATGAGCAGTTCTTC.

This clonotype was counted many times. This chain links TRBV7-3 with TRBJ2-1; D call uncertain. The germline V and J ends were trimmed by 5 bases and 3 bases, with 14 bases remaining between them. The CDR3 covers 15 residues. Per germline, CDR1 SGHTA and CDR2 FQGTGA. Here the CDR3 DNA reads TGTGCCAGCAGCGACCTCGTTTCCAACTACAATGAGCAGTTCTTC. As protein: CASSDLVSNYNEQFF.

In this sample, this clonotype turned up many times. In nucleotides, the CDR3 is TGTGCCAGCAGCTTAGAGGCAGGGGAGCTAGATACGCAGTATTTT. Its protein is CASSLEAGELDTQYF. The J gene is TRBJ2-3, the V gene TRBV7-6, with a weak D call TRBD1 (6 bases). Germline V gene lookup returns CDR1 SGHVS and CDR2 FNYEAQ. The CDR3 is 15 residues long. Trimming cost V 1 base and J 5 bases, with 13 bases left between them.

This clonotype came up many times. The CDR3 DNA sequence: TGTGCCAGCAGCTTTAAGACAGGGGTCCTCTCCTACAATGAGCAGTTCTTC. It is translated as CASSFKTGVLSYNEQFF. This chain links TRBV7-9 with TRBJ2-1; 8 bases fit TRBD1. Germline values: CDR1 SEHNR, CDR2 FQNEAQ (reference sequence). Losses at the gene ends were 3 bases for V and 0 bases for J; bases not matched to a gene: 7. There are 17 residues in the CDR3.

In its sample, this clonotype was seen many times. The CDR3 coding sequence is TGTGCCAGCAGCTCGGACAGGGATGATAGCACAGATACGCAGTATTTT. This sequence encodes CASSSDRDDSTDTQYF. The rearrangement links TRBV5-6 to TRBJ2-3; 8 bases map to TRBD1. This CDR3 region has 16 residues. From germline, CDR1 is SGHDT and CDR2 YYEEEE. V shed 3 bases and J 0 bases; nucleotides not matched to a gene: 6.

As regards this clonotype: This may arise from a read error, as a much more abundant clone is one base away. V is TRBV4-1 and J is TRBJ1-1; D unclear. Per germline, CDR1 MGHRA and CDR2 YSYEKL. The CDR3 loop spans 18 amino acids. The CDR3 region has the DNA TGCGCCAGCAGCCAGAGTTTAAAGTATAAGGTCACGAACACTGAAGCTCTCTTT. This codes for CASSQSLKYKVTNTEALF.

This clonotype was observed many times. The CDR3 nucleotides read TGCAGCGTTGTCGAGGGGACCGGGGAGCTGTTTTTT. Translated, it gives CSVVEGTGELFF. The chain couples TRBV29-1 to TRBJ2-2, with D perhaps matching TRBD1 or TRBD2 (5 bases each). Per the germline V gene, CDR1 is SQVTM and CDR2 is ANQGSEA. V gave up 4 bases and J gave up 5 bases, with 8 bases separating them. This CDR3 region has 12 residues.

This clonotype was picked up many times. The chain employs TRBV4-3 and TRBJ2-7, with unresolved D. The CDR3 has 14 amino acids. V was pared by 4 bases and J by 5 bases, with 15 bases between. Germline CDR1 is LGHNA and CDR2 is YSLEER. CDR3 loop: CASSLSRLFDEQYF. The CDR3 coding sequence is TGCGCCAGCAGCCTAAGTCGTCTCTTCGACGAGCAGTACTTC.